The source of this TCR beta chain is a study of blood T cell repertoires in COVID-19. In the case of this clone: At one of its ends the junction is not consistent with the germline gene, which may arise from a read error.

The CDR3 runs 19 residues. Germline V CDR1 and CDR2: LGHDT, YNNKEL (reference sequence). Measured with immunoSEQ multiplex PCR; TCRdb has only the in-frame clones, and not every one. Here the sample spans more than 200,000 clones, about four fifths being singletons. This sequence originates from a man aged 50 to 60 with active or convalescent COVID-19. Sequencing input: peripheral blood. The chain recombines TRBV3-1 (or the pseudogene TRBV3-2) with TRBJ2-1, with 9 bases lining up with TRBD2. This chain's CDR3 is CARSHARGGGARSYNEQFF. Written as DNA, the CDR3 is TGTGCCCGCAGCCACGCTCGGGGCGGGGGGGCCAGGTCCTACAATGAGCAGTTCTTC.